The clone carrying this TCR beta chain was observed a few times. The antigen is unknown. This sample is drawn from a study of post-analysis software for immune sequencing data. Study overall: Disease trajectories encompassed relapsing-remitting, secondary progressive and progressive-relapsing multiple sclerosis. Overall study results and limits: Analysis by F measure revealed that same-batch samples clustered strongly together.

TCR beta cDNA libraries had unique molecular identifiers. TCRdb reprocessed the PCR reads via MiXCR and lists one record per CDR3 protein. The sample shows roughly 650,000 distinct CDR3 sequences, approximately 59% of them seen only once. The sequencing input was blood. This TCR was sampled from a girl aged 2-10 years with multiple sclerosis.

CDR3 DNA sequence: TGCGCCAGCAGCCAAGCCCCGACAGGGGGGACCTACAATGAGCAGTTCTTC. This gives the protein CASSQAPTGGTYNEQFF. The chain combines TRBV4-1 with TRBJ2-1; 9 positions match TRBD1. Germline loops: CDR1 MGHRA, CDR2 YSYEKL. Losses at the gene ends were 1 base for V and 2 bases for J; bases not matched to a gene: 6. There are 17 residues in the CDR3.